The rows below give T cell receptor beta chains drawn from one sample of a study of T cell responses to AZD1222 COVID-19 vaccine. Produced via immunoSEQ multiplex PCR; TCRdb's table is partial and in-frame only. In the table there are tens of thousands of clones, roughly 84% of which are singletons. The specimen comprised peripheral blood, sampled on day 0 of AZD1222 vaccination. The receptors originated from an adult in good health. Both conserved end residues are part of each CDR3. A D gene is named only where the DNA matches it firmly. A row's size may be missing; if present it is once, few, many or a size class.

V: TRBV11-2; length: 15; size: NA; D: TRBD2; J: TRBJ2-3; CDR3: CASSLASGGGGTQYF; DNA: TGTGCCAGCAGCTTAGCCAGCGGGGGGGGAGGAACGCAGTATTTT
V: TRBV5-4; length: 12; size: NA; D: NA; J: TRBJ1-4; CDR3: CASSYLGEKLFF; DNA: TGTGCCAGCAGCTACCTAGGTGAAAAACTGTTTTTT
V: TRBV10-3; length: 14; size: NA; D: TRBD1; J: TRBJ1-3; CDR3: CAISYRGSGNTIYF; DNA: TGTGCCATCAGTTACAGGGGGTCCGGAAACACCATATATTTT
V: TRBV6-6; length: 14; size: medium-sized; D: NA; J: TRBJ2-4; CDR3: CASSYSAWKNIQYF; DNA: TGTGCCAGCAGTTACTCGGCCTGGAAAAACATTCAGTACTTC
V: TRBV11-1; length: 16; size: NA; D: NA; J: TRBJ1-1; CDR3: CASSVGGARRTTEAFF; DNA: TGTGCCAGCAGCGTAGGGGGGGCACGCCGGACAACTGAAGCTTTCTTT
V: TRBV6-5; length: 14; size: NA; D: NA; J: TRBJ1-2; CDR3: CASRSRGLDYGYTF; DNA: TGTGCCAGCAGGTCCCGGGGGCTCGACTATGGCTACACCTTC
V: TRBV7-9; length: 13; size: NA; D: NA; J: TRBJ2-2; CDR3: CASTEAGTGELFF; DNA: TGTGCCAGCACCGAAGCCGGGACCGGGGAGCTGTTTTTT
V: TRBV6-2/TRBV6-3; length: 15; size: NA; D: NA; J: TRBJ2-5; CDR3: CASSYSPLDSETQYF; DNA: TGTGCCAGCAGTTACAGTCCCCTTGACTCAGAGACCCAGTACTTC
V: TRBV6-2/TRBV6-3; length: 14; size: NA; D: TRBD1; J: TRBJ2-5; CDR3: CASSYGQGRETQYF; DNA: TGTGCCAGCAGTTACGGACAGGGGAGGGAGACCCAGTACTTC
V: TRBV19; length: 15; size: NA; D: TRBD2; J: TRBJ2-1; CDR3: CASSMSGSSYNEQFF; DNA: TGTGCCAGTAGTATGAGCGGGAGCTCCTACAATGAGCAGTTCTTC
V: TRBV10-3; length: 14; size: once; D: NA; J: TRBJ1-1; CDR3: CAIRAQGGNTEAFF; DNA: TGTGCCATCAGAGCCCAGGGAGGGAACACTGAAGCTTTCTTT
V: TRBV6-6; length: 12; size: NA; D: NA; J: TRBJ1-1; CDR3: CASRGRYTEAFF; DNA: TGTGCCAGCAGGGGACGGTACACTGAAGCTTTCTTT
V: TRBV28; length: 14; size: NA; D: NA; J: TRBJ2-4; CDR3: CASSLRPGVDIQYF; DNA: TGTGCCAGCAGTTTGCGGCCCGGGGTGGACATTCAGTACTTC
V: TRBV5-5; length: 16; size: NA; D: NA; J: TRBJ2-3; CDR3: CASSLGALRYTDTQYF; DNA: TGTGCCAGCAGCTTGGGGGCCTTAAGATACACAGATACGCAGTATTTT
V: TRBV2; length: 12; size: NA; D: NA; J: TRBJ2-7; CDR3: CASSGVSYEQYF; DNA: TGTGCCAGCAGTGGAGTCTCCTACGAGCAGTACTTC
V: TRBV21-1; length: 19; size: NA; D: NA; J: TRBJ2-2; CDR3: CASSKAQARQGRTSGELFF; DNA: TGTGCCAGCAGCAAAGCTCAGGCCAGACAGGGGCGGACGTCCGGGGAGCTGTTTTTT
V: TRBV5-1; length: 14; size: once; D: NA; J: TRBJ1-1; CDR3: CASSLALGGTEAFF; DNA: TGCGCCAGCAGCTTAGCCCTGGGGGGCACTGAAGCTTTCTTT
V: TRBV2; length: 15; size: NA; D: TRBD1; J: TRBJ2-4; CDR3: CASSAGTGTKNIQYF; DNA: TGTGCCAGCAGTGCTGGGACAGGGACCAAAAACATTCAGTACTTC
V: TRBV27; length: 14; size: NA; D: NA; J: TRBJ1-5; CDR3: CASRLLGFNQPQHF; DNA: TGTGCCAGCCGTCTATTGGGATTCAATCAGCCCCAGCATTTT
V: TRBV6-1; length: 13; size: NA; D: NA; J: TRBJ2-7; CDR3: CASSEDQSRKQYF; DNA: TGTGCCAGCAGTGAAGACCAGAGTCGCAAGCAGTACTTC
V: TRBV5-1; length: 14; size: NA; D: NA; J: TRBJ1-4; CDR3: CASSLGQGGEKLFF; DNA: TGCGCCAGCAGCTTGGGGCAGGGAGGGGAAAAACTGTTTTTT
V: TRBV15; length: 15; size: NA; D: TRBD1; J: TRBJ1-1; CDR3: CATSRPGTGNTEAFF; DNA: TGTGCCACCAGCAGGCCCGGGACAGGGAACACTGAAGCTTTCTTT
V: TRBV2; length: 15; size: few; D: TRBD2; J: TRBJ2-1; CDR3: CASSAPSGGDNEQFF; DNA: TGTGCCAGCAGTGCCCCGAGCGGGGGGGACAATGAGCAGTTCTTC
V: TRBV7-2; length: 15; size: NA; D: TRBD2; J: TRBJ2-1; CDR3: CASSRTSGRGNEQFF; DNA: TGTGCCAGCAGCCGTACTAGCGGGAGGGGCAATGAGCAGTTCTTC
V: TRBV28; length: 15; size: NA; D: NA; J: TRBJ1-5; CDR3: CASSSPTGGLEPQHF; DNA: TGTGCCAGCAGCTCCCCCACAGGCGGCTTGGAGCCCCAGCATTTT